This section outlines one T cell receptor beta chain sequence together with its context. Method: immunoSEQ multiplex PCR; TCRdb's copy keeps in-frame clones and lacks some. The sample consists of under 300,000 clones, 82% of them appearing once. These data are taken from a study of blood T cell repertoires in COVID-19. Study-level information: From the United States, Italy and Spain came samples of acute and convalescent COVID-19. T cells, B-cell-depleted T cells, or PBMCs supplied cDNA or gDNA.

This clonotype was obtained from a woman of 80 years or more with active or convalescent COVID-19. Sequencing was done on a sample of peripheral blood.

Here the CDR3 DNA reads TGTGCCAGTAGTATAAATTTTTCGACAGGGATTCGCTACACCTTC. It encodes CASSINFSTGIRYTF. V gene TRBV19 combines with J gene TRBJ1-2, with 7 bases that match TRBD1. Germline assignment: CDR1 LNHDA and CDR2 SQIVND (reference sequence). The junction had 12 bases not matched to a gene; V was cut back by 2 bases and J by 9 bases. CDR3 length: 15 amino acids.